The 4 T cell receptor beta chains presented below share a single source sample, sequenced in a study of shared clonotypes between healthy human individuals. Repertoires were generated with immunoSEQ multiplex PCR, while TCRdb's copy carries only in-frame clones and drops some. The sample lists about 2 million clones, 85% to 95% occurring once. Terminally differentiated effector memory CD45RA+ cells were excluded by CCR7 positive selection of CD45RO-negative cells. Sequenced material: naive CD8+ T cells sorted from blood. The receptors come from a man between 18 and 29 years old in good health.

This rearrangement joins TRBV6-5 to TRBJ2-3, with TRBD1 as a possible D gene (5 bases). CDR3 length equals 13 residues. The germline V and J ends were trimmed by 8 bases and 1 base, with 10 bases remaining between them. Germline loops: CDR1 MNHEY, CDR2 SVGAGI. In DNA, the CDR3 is TGTGCCAGCGGTTTAGGGGGCACAGATACGCAGTATTTT. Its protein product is CASGLGGTDTQYF.

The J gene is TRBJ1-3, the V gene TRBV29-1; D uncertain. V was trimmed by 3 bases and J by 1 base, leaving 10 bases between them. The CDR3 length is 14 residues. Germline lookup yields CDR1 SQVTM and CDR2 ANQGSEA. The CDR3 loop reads CSVERGESGNTIYF. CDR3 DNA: TGCAGCGTTGAGAGAGGAGAATCTGGAAACACCATATATTTT.

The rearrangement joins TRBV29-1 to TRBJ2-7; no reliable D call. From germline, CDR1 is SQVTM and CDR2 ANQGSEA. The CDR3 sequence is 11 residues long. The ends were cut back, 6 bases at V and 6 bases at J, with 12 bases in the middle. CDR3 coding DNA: TGCAGCGTCACAGATTGGGGCGAGCAGTACTTC. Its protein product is CSVTDWGEQYF.

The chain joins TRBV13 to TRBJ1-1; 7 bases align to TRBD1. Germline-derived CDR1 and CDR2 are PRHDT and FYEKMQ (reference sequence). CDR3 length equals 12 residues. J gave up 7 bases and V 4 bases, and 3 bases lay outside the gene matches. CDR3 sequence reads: CASSSQGVEAFF. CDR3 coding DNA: TGTGCCAGCAGCTCGCAGGGGGTTGAAGCTTTCTTT.